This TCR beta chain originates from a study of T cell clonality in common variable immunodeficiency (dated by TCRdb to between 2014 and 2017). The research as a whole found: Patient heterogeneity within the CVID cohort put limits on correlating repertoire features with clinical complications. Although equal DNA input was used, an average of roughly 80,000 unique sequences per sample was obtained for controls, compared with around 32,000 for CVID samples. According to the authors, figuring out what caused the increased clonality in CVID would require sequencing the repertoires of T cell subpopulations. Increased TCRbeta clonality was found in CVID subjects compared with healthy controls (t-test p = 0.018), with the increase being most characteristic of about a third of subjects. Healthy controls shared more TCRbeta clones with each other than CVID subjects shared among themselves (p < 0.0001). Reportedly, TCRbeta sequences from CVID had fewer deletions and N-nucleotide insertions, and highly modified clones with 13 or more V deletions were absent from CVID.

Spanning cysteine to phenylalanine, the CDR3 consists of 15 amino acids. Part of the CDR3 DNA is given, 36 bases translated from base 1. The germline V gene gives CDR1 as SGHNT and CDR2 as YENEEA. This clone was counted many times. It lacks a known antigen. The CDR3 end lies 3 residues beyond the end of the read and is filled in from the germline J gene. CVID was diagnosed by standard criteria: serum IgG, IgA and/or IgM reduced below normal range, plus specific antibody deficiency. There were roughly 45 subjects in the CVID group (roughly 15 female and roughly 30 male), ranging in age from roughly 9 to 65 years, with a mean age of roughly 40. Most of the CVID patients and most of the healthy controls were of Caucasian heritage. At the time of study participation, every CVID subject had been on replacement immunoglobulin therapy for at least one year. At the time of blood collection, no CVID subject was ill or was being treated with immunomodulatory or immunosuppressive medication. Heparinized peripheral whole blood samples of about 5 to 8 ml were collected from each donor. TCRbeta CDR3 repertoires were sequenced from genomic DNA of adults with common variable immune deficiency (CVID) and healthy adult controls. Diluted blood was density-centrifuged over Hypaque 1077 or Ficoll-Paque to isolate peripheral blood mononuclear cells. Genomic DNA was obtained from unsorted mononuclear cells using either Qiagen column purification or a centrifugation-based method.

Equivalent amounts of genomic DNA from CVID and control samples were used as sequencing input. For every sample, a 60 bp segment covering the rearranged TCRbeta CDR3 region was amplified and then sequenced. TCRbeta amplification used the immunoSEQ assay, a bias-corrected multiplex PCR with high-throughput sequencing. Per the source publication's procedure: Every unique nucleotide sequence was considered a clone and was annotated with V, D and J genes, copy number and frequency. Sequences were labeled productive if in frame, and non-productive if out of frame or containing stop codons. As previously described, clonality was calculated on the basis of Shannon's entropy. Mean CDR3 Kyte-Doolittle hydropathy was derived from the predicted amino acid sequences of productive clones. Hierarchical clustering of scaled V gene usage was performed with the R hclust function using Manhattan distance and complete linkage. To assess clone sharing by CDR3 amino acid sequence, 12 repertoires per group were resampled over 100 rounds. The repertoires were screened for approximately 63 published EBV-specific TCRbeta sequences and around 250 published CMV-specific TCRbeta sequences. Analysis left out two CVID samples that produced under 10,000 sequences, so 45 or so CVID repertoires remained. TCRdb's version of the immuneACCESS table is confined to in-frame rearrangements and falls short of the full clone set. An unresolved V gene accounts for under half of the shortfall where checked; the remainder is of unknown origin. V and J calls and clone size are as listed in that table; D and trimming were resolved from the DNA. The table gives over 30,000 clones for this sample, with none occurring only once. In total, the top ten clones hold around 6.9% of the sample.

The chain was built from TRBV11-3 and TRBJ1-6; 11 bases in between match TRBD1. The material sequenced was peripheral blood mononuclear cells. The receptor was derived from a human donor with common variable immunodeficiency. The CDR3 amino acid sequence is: CASSLEGQGGTTLHF. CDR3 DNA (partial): TGTGCCAGCAGCTTAGAGGGACAGGGGGGTACAACC.